These 23 T cell receptor beta chains were sequenced from one sample in a study of blood T cell repertoires in COVID-19. Data came from immunoSEQ multiplex PCR; TCRdb stores just in-frame clones and leaves some out. The sample consists of over 100,000 clones, approximately 80% of them appearing once. The sequenced sample was peripheral blood. The receptors come from a human donor in a cohort sampled during active COVID-19.

V usage is TRBV6-2 or TRBV6-3 and J usage is TRBJ2-5; the match to TRBD1 covers 12 bases. Germline V CDR1 and CDR2: MNHEY, SVGEGT. The trim removed 2 bases at V and 3 bases at J, leaving 7 bases unmatched. The CDR3 covers 17 residues. CDR3 sequence (DNA): TGTGCCAGCAGTTACACGGTAGGGACAGGGGGCGAAGAGACCCAGTACTTC. The encoded protein is CASSYTVGTGGEETQYF.

The V gene is TRBV11-3, the J gene TRBJ2-2; tentative D call: TRBD1 (7 bases). CDR1 is SGHNT, CDR2 YENEEA, per germline. V was clipped by 4 bases and J by 5 bases, with 14 bases between them. This CDR3 is 15 amino acids long. The DNA for the CDR3 is TGTGCCAGCAGCTATGAGGCAGGGGGGACCGGGGAGCTGTTTTTT. Translation gives CASSYEAGGTGELFF.

The table lists this clone with a count of one. V and J are TRBV5-4 and TRBJ1-1; TRBD1 agrees at 7 bases. The CDR3 has 14 amino acids. The germline V gene encodes CDR1 SGHNT and CDR2 YYREEE (reference sequence). The V and J ends lost 1 base and 0 bases, in that order; junction bases with no gene match: 0. CDR3: CASSLTGVNTEAFF. The CDR3 DNA sequence: TGTGCCAGCAGCTTGACAGGGGTGAACACTGAAGCTTTCTTT. Full variable domain (missing parts from reference TRBV5-4 and TRBJ1-1): ETGVTQSPTHLIKTRGQQVTLRCSSQSGHNTVSWYQQALGQGPQFIFQYYREEENGRGNFPPRFSGLQFPNYSSELNVNALELDDSALYLCASSLTGVNTEAFFGQGTRLTVV.

The chain has TRBV6-2 or TRBV6-3 and TRBJ1-5; TRBD1 might be the D (6 bases). Trimming cost V 7 bases and J 5 bases, with 18 bases left between them. CDR1 MNHEY and CDR2 SVGEGT come from the germline V gene. The CDR3 extends over 15 amino acids. The CDR3: CASTPGGGGHQPQHF. The CDR3 DNA reads as TGTGCCAGCACCCCGGGGGGGGGCGGGCATCAGCCCCAGCATTTT.

The chain couples TRBV7-9 to TRBJ2-1, with a possible D match to TRBD2 (6 bases). Germline-derived CDR1 and CDR2 are SEHNR and FQNEAQ (reference sequence). The CDR3 length is 16 residues. Trimming stripped 5 bases from V and 0 bases from J, with 14 bases between. The CDR3: CASSVGTPSSYNEQFF. The CDR3, as DNA: TGTGCCAGCAGCGTAGGGACTCCAAGCTCCTACAATGAGCAGTTCTTC. The full variable domain, in which reference TRBV7-9 and TRBJ2-1 provide the parts outside the CDR3, is DTGVSQNPRHKITKRGQNVTFRCDPISEHNRLYWYRQTLGQGPEFLTYFQNEAQLEKSRLLSDRFSAERPKGSFSTLEIQRTEQGDSAMYLCASSVGTPSSYNEQFFGPGTRLTVL.

The CDR3 spells CSASGLAGGRDIQYF. As DNA, the CDR3 is TGCAGTGCTAGTGGACTAGCGGGAGGGAGGGACATTCAGTACTTC. The V gene is TRBV20-1, the J gene TRBJ2-4, with TRBD2 identical over 15 bases. V shed 3 bases, J shed 8 bases, and the junction held 5 bases outside the gene matches. This CDR3 is built from 15 residues. Germline V gene data show CDR1 as DFQATT and CDR2 as SNEGSKA (reference sequence).

The V and J genes are TRBV6-5 and TRBJ2-3, with D possibly being TRBD2 (7 bases). The germline gives CDR1 MNHEY, CDR2 SVGAGI. The V end lost 6 bases, the J end lost 0 bases, and 10 bases lay between the germline ends. There are 14 residues in the CDR3. CDR3 in DNA: TGTGCCAGCAGAAGGGGGGGTAGCACAGATACGCAGTATTTT. Protein sequence: CASRRGGSTDTQYF.

The V gene is TRBV5-1, the J gene TRBJ2-5; TRBD2 agrees at 9 bases. Germline V gene sequence: CDR1 SGHRS, CDR2 YFSETQ. Losses at the gene ends were 4 bases for V and 5 bases for J; bases not matched to a gene: 18. This CDR3 contains 18 residues. The chain's CDR3 is CASSIGSVAGVTGETQYF. Written as DNA, the CDR3 is TGCGCCAGCAGCATAGGGTCGGTAGCGGGGGTTACCGGGGAGACCCAGTACTTC.

This chain connects TRBV24-1 to TRBJ2-1; the match to TRBD2 covers 10 bases. Germline loops: CDR1 KGHDR, CDR2 SFDVKD. The CDR3 has 16 amino acids. V lost 4 bases and J lost 6; bases outside the gene matches: 8. The CDR3 sequence is CATSDSPSGRRNEQFF. As DNA, the CDR3 is TGTGCCACCAGTGACTCCCCTAGCGGGAGACGCAATGAGCAGTTCTTC.

V and J are TRBV4-1 and TRBJ1-2; D remains ambiguous. Germline V gene lookup returns CDR1 MGHRA and CDR2 YSYEKL. The CDR3 spans 12 residues. Between the trimmed V and J ends, which lost 4 bases and 7 bases, there was a span of 10 bases. CDR3 bases: TGCGCCAGCAGCCGCGACACAACTGGCTACACCTTC. This encodes CASSRDTTGYTF.

The CDR3 loop reads CASSTRTSGGESRLRRETQYF. The DNA for the CDR3 is TGTGCCAGCAGTACCAGGACTAGCGGGGGCGAATCCAGACTACGCAGGGAGACCCAGTACTTC. The rearrangement uses TRBV27 and TRBJ2-5; TRBD2 matches at 13 bases. Per the germline V gene, CDR1 is MNHEY and CDR2 is SMNVEV (reference sequence). Trimming cost V 5 bases and J 5 bases; bases outside gene matches: 23. This CDR3 has 21 amino acids.

This chain joins TRBV18 and TRBJ2-1; 10 bases map to TRBD1. Trimming removed 4 bases from V and 10 bases from J; junction bases left unmatched: 16. The germline CDR1 and CDR2 sequences are KGHSH and LQKENI. The CDR3 has 17 residues. This chain's CDR3 is CASSLAPGRGTGVEQFF. CDR3 in DNA: TGTGCCAGCTCACTAGCCCCGGGACGAGGGACAGGGGTGGAGCAGTTCTTC.

The chain combines TRBV7-2 with TRBJ2-2, with TRBD1 matching 10 bases. This CDR3 region has 15 residues. The V and J ends lost 1 base and 5 bases, in that order; junction bases with no gene match: 1. From germline, CDR1 is SGHTA and CDR2 FQGNSA. CDR3 residues: CASSLGQGATGELFF. CDR3 nucleotide sequence: TGTGCCAGCAGCTTAGGACAGGGGGCAACCGGGGAGCTGTTTTTT. The full variable domain, with the rest looked up from reference TRBV7-2 and TRBJ2-2, is GAGVSQSPSNKVTEKGKDVELRCDPISGHTALYWYRQSLGQGLEFLIYFQGNSAPDKSGLPSDRFSAERTGGSVSTLTIQRTQQEDSAVYLCASSLGQGATGELFFGEGSRLTVL.

V and J are TRBV5-6 and TRBJ1-2; no clear D gene. CDR1 is SGHDT, CDR2 YYEEEE, per germline. V was clipped by 1 base and J by 0 bases, with 10 bases between them. The CDR3 has 15 residues. As DNA, the CDR3 is TGTGCCAGCAGCTTGTACTCAGGTGCTAACTATGGCTACACCTTC. Residues: CASSLYSGANYGYTF.

The chain combines TRBV19 with TRBJ1-2; D gene ambiguous. Per germline, CDR1 LNHDA and CDR2 SQIVND (reference sequence). With 3 bases removed from V and 6 bases from J, the gap between germline ends came to 17 bases. The CDR3 is made up of 15 amino acids. The CDR3: CASSILSSQLDGYTF. The CDR3 region has the DNA TGTGCCAGTAGTATCCTTTCCAGCCAACTAGATGGCTACACCTTC.

The genes are TRBV7-2 and TRBJ1-5; 10 bases agree with TRBD1. The junction had 7 bases not matched to a gene; V was cut back by 1 base and J by 7 bases. Germline V lookup: CDR1 SGHTA, CDR2 FQGNSA. CDR3 length: 16 amino acids. CDR3 sequence: CASSLGDRGRRQPQHF. CDR3 sequence (DNA): TGTGCCAGCAGCTTAGGAGACAGGGGGCGAAGGCAGCCCCAGCATTTT.

In DNA form, the CDR3 reads TGTGCCTGGAGAGGGGGGGGAGGTGGCTACACCTTC. This translates into CAWRGGGGGYTF. This chain connects TRBV30 to TRBJ1-2; D is perhaps TRBD1 (6 bases). The germline V and J ends were trimmed by 3 bases and 7 bases, with 12 bases remaining between them. This CDR3 is 12 amino acids long. Germline V gene data show CDR1 as GTSNPN and CDR2 as SVGIG (reference sequence).

The chain links TRBV6-4 to TRBJ1-1; D unclear. The V end was cut by 3 bases, the J end by 2 bases, with 10 bases between. CDR1 and CDR2 (germline): MRHNA, SNTAGT. There are 14 residues in the CDR3. This CDR3 reads CASSERGSNTEAFF. The CDR3 bases are TGTGCCAGCAGTGAAAGAGGATCTAACACTGAAGCTTTCTTT.

This chain connects TRBV27 to TRBJ2-7; TRBD1 agrees at 9 bases. The V and J ends lost 5 bases and 5 bases, in that order; junction bases with no gene match: 7. CDR3 length: 14 residues. CDR1 and CDR2 from the germline V gene are MNHEY and SMNVEV (reference sequence). The CDR3 nucleotides are TGTGCCAGCAGTATCGGGACAGGGACGAACGAGCAGTACTTC. This gives the protein CASSIGTGTNEQYF.

This chain links TRBV11-2 with TRBJ2-7, with D possibly being TRBD1 (6 bases). Trimming stripped 5 bases from V and 3 bases from J, with 17 bases between. The germline V gene has CDR1 SGHAT and CDR2 FQNNGV. CDR3 length: 15 residues. Written as DNA, the CDR3 is TGTGCCAGCAGCCCAACGGCAGGGGTTCGCTACGAGCAGTACTTC. This encodes CASSPTAGVRYEQYF. The entire variable domain, with the rest obtained from reference TRBV11-2 and TRBJ2-7, is as follows: EAGVAQSPRYKIIEKRQSVAFWCNPISGHATLYWYQQILGQGPKLLIQFQNNGVVDDSQLPKDRFSAERLKGVDSTLKIQPAKLEDSAVYLCASSPTAGVRYEQYFGPGTRLTVT.

This sequence joins TRBV19 and TRBJ1-4, with TRBD1 identical over 9 bases. The germline V gene encodes CDR1 LNHDA and CDR2 SQIVND (reference sequence). V lost 4 bases, J lost 5 bases, and 2 bases stayed unmatched. The CDR3 totals 14 residues. CDR3 coding DNA: TGTGCCAGTAGTAGAGGGACAGGGAATGAAAAACTGTTTTTT. It encodes CASSRGTGNEKLFF.

This clone was seen only once. The rearrangement joins TRBV4-3 to TRBJ2-5; 10 nucleotides agree with TRBD2. This CDR3 contains 15 residues. Trimming cost V 2 bases and J 4 bases; bases outside gene matches: 4. Germline loops: CDR1 LGHNA, CDR2 YSLEER. The CDR3 sequence: CASSQSSGGGETQYF. The CDR3 DNA follows: TGCGCCAGCAGCCAATCCAGCGGGGGGGGAGAGACCCAGTACTTC.

J is TRBJ2-1 and V is TRBV3-1 (or the pseudogene TRBV3-2); TRBD2 matches at 9 bases. V lost 4 bases, J lost 9 bases, and 13 bases stayed unmatched. CDR1 LGHDT and CDR2 YNNKEL come from the germline V gene (reference sequence). This CDR3 spans 16 amino acids. CDR3 loop: CASSPPPQREVFEQFF. For the CDR3, the DNA is TGTGCCAGCAGCCCCCCCCCGCAGCGGGAGGTATTTGAGCAGTTCTTC.